This is a list of T cell receptor beta chains from one sample in a study of T cells after yellow fever vaccination. TCRdb analysed the 5' RACE reads with MiXCR anew, one entry per CDR3 protein. Of approximately 150,000 distinct CDR3 sequences listed, roughly 8% were seen once; the top ten hold approximately 0.67%. The sequencing here drew on CD4+ T cells sorted from PBMCs, taken 5 days after the yellow fever booster vaccination. The receptors here all came from a man between 25 and 39 years old who received the YFV17D yellow fever vaccine. Each CDR3 is given with its conserved first and last residue. Each record gives: J gene, V gene, clone size, D gene, CDR3 DNA, CDR3 protein. D genes are given only for firm matches. Clone size reads once, few, many, or a class if the clone is expanded.

j_call: TRBJ2-1
v_call: TRBV19
clone_size: many
d_call: .
cdr3_nt: TGTGCCAGTAGGCCCGGAACAGGGCCCCCCAATGAGCAGTTCTTC
cdr3_aa: CASRPGTGPPNEQFF

j_call: TRBJ2-1
v_call: TRBV12-3/TRBV12-4
clone_size: many
d_call: .
cdr3_nt: TGTGCCAGCAGTTTAGTGGGGGGGGGGCGCGGCAATGAGCAGTTCTTC
cdr3_aa: CASSLVGGGRGNEQFF

j_call: TRBJ2-6
v_call: TRBV28
clone_size: many
d_call: TRBD1
cdr3_nt: TGTGCCAGCAGTTCAGGGGGATCTGGGGCCAACGTCCTGACTTTC
cdr3_aa: CASSSGGSGANVLTF

j_call: TRBJ2-2
v_call: TRBV14
clone_size: many
d_call: .
cdr3_nt: TGTGCCAGCAGCCGACAGAGGGACACCGGGGAGCTGTTTTTT
cdr3_aa: CASSRQRDTGELFF

j_call: TRBJ2-7
v_call: TRBV2
clone_size: many
d_call: .
cdr3_nt: TGTGCCACCCAGGACGGGGTAACCTACGAGCAGTACTTC
cdr3_aa: CATQDGVTYEQYF

j_call: TRBJ2-7
v_call: TRBV9
clone_size: many
d_call: TRBD1
cdr3_nt: TGTGCCAGCAGCGTGGGACAGACCTCCTACGAGCAGTACTTC
cdr3_aa: CASSVGQTSYEQYF

j_call: TRBJ2-4
v_call: TRBV6-6
clone_size: many
d_call: .
cdr3_nt: TGTGCCAGCAGTTACGAAGGAAACATTCAGTACTTC
cdr3_aa: CASSYEGNIQYF

j_call: TRBJ1-1
v_call: TRBV20-1
clone_size: many
d_call: .
cdr3_nt: TGCAGTGCTAGCCGCTCGCTTAGGTACACTGAAGCTTTCTTT
cdr3_aa: CSASRSLRYTEAFF

j_call: TRBJ2-7
v_call: TRBV4-2
clone_size: many
d_call: .
cdr3_nt: TGTGCCAGCAGCCGAACTACTAGGTCCGGTGTATACGAGCAGTACTTC
cdr3_aa: CASSRTTRSGVYEQYF

j_call: TRBJ2-1
v_call: TRBV27
clone_size: many
d_call: .
cdr3_nt: TGTGCCAGCAGTTTAAGACAGGACCTCTACAATGAGCAGTTCTTC
cdr3_aa: CASSLRQDLYNEQFF

j_call: TRBJ1-4
v_call: TRBV7-9
clone_size: many
d_call: .
cdr3_nt: TGTGCCAGCACCCTTCAGGGCACGGAGGAAAAACTGTTTTTT
cdr3_aa: CASTLQGTEEKLFF